What follows is one T cell receptor beta chain and its context. Its antigen is as yet unknown. Germline V gives CDR1 GTSNPN, CDR2 SVGIG (reference sequence). The CDR3 has 14 amino acids. The V end was cut by 1 base, the J end by 1 base, with 10 bases between. CDR3 regions were amplified by Arm-PCR using iRepertoire HTBI primers to build TCR beta libraries. The authors' processing: Identified across the samples were fewer than 70 TRBV segments and about 15 TRBJ segments. One entry per CDR3 protein, called by TCRdb with MiXCR from the multiplex PCR reads. These V and J calls originate from TCRdb's pipeline instead of the authors' own analysis. The sample consists of around 450,000 distinct CDR3 sequences, approximately 21% of them appearing once. These data originate in a study of regulatory T cells in long-lasting Graves disease. Study-wide findings and caveats: Reduced TCR diversity was observed in persistent Graves' patients versus newly diagnosed patients. Persistent disease favored TRBV28, TRBJ1-2 and TRBJ2-5.

Specified time point: persistent/refractory GD, antithyroid drugs over 5 years with positive TRAb. RNA extracted from PBMCs served as the sequencing template. The chain uses TRBV30 and TRBJ1-1; D not certain. The sequence was obtained from a female donor with Graves disease. This specimen was peripheral blood mononuclear cells (PBMCs), taken when the disease was refractory, from a patient treated with antithyroid drugs. The CDR3 spells CAWSAGLQNTEAFF. Here the CDR3 DNA reads TGTGCCTGGAGTGCCGGACTCCAGAACACTGAAGCTTTCTTT.